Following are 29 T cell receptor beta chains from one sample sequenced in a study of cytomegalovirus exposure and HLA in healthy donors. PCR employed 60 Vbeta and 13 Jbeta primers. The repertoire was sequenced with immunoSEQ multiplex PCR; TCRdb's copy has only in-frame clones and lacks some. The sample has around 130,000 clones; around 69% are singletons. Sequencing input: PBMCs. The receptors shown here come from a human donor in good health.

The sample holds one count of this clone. In DNA, the CDR3 is TGTGCCAGCAGTGAAGAAGGGGGCGTGGGAGTGCTCGTCCACGAGCAGTACTTC. This sequence encodes CASSEEGGVGVLVHEQYF. V usage is TRBV2 and J usage is TRBJ2-5; 7 bases fit TRBD1. The better agreement between TRBJ2-7 and the DNA end casts doubt on the J call. Germline CDR1 and CDR2: SNHLY and FYNNEI. CDR3 length equals 18 residues.

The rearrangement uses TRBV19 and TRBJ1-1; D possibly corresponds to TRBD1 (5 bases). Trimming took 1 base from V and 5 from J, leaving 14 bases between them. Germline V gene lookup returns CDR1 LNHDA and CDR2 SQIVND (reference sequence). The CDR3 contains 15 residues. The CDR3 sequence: CASSIGASGRTEAFF. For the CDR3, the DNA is TGTGCCAGTAGTATAGGGGCGTCAGGGAGGACTGAAGCTTTCTTT. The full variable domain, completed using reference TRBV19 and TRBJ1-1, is DGGITQSPKYLFRKEGQNVTLSCEQNLNHDAMYWYRQDPGQGLRLIYYSQIVNDFQKGDIAEGYSVSREKKESFPLTVTSAQKNPTAFYLCASSIGASGRTEAFFGQGTRLTVV.

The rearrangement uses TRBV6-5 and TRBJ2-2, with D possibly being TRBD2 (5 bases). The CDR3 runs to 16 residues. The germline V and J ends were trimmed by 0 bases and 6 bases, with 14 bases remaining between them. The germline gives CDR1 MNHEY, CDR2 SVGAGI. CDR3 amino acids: CASSYSMASGAGELFF. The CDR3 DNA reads TGTGCCAGCAGTTACTCGATGGCCTCCGGGGCCGGGGAGCTGTTTTTT.

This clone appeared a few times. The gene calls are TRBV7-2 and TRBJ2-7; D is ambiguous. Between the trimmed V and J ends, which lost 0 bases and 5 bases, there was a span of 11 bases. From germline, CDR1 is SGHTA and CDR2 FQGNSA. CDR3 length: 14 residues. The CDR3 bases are TGTGCCAGCAGCTTAGCGGTGGAGCTGAACGAGCAGTACTTC. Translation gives CASSLAVELNEQYF. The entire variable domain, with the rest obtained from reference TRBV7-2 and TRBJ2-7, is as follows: GAGVSQSPSNKVTEKGKDVELRCDPISGHTALYWYRQSLGQGLEFLIYFQGNSAPDKSGLPSDRFSAERTGGSVSTLTIQRTQQEDSAVYLCASSLAVELNEQYFGPGTRLTVT.

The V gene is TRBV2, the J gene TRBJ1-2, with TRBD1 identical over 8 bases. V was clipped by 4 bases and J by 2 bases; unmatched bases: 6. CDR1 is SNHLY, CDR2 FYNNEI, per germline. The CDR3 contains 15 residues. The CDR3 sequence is CASSGRGRGNYGYTF. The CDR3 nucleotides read TGTGCCAGCAGTGGCAGGGGGCGAGGGAACTATGGCTACACCTTC.

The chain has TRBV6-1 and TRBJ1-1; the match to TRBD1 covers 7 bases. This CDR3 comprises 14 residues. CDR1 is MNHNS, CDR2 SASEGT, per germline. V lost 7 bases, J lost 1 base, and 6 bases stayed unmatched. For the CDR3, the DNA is TGTGCCAGCAACTGGGGACAGACGAACACTGAAGCTTTCTTT. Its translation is CASNWGQTNTEAFF.

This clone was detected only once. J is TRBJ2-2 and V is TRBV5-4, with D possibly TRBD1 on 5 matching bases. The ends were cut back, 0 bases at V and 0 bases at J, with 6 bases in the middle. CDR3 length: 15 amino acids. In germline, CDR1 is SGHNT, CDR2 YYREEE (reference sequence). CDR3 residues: CASSLVGANTGELFF. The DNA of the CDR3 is TGTGCCAGCAGCTTGGTAGGGGCGAACACCGGGGAGCTGTTTTTT.

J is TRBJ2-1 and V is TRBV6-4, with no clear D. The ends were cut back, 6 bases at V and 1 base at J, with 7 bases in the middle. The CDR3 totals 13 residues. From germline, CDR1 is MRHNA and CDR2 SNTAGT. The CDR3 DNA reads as TGTGCCAGCAGCTCTACTTCCTACAATGAGCAGTTCTTC. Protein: CASSSTSYNEQFF.

The CDR3 protein is CASSLGQGDNEQFF. The DNA for the CDR3 is TGTGCCAGCAGCTTAGGCCAGGGGGACAATGAGCAGTTCTTC. The chain uses TRBV7-3 and TRBJ2-1, with 7 positions matching TRBD1. The ends lost 2 bases at V and 5 bases at J; junction bases unmatched: 3. Germline V gene data show CDR1 as SGHTA and CDR2 as FQGTGA. The CDR3 runs to 14 residues.

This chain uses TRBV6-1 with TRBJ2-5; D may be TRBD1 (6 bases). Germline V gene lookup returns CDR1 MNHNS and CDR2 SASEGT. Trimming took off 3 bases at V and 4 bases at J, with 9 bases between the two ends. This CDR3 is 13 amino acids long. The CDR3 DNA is TGTGCCAGCAGTGATTCACAGGGAGAGACCCAGTACTTC. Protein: CASSDSQGETQYF.

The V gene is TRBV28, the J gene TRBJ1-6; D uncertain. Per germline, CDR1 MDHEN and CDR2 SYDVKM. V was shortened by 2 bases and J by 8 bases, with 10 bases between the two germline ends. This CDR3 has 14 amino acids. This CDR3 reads CASSLDPEDSPLHF. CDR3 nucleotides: TGTGCCAGCAGTTTAGACCCGGAGGATTCACCCCTCCACTTT.

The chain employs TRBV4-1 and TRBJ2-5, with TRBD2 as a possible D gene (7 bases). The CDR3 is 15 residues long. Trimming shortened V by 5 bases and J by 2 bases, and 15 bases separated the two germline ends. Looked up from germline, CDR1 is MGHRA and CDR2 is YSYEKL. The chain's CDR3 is CASSFRRGGQETQYF. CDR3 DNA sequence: TGCGCCAGCAGCTTCCGGAGGGGGGGGCAAGAGACCCAGTACTTC.

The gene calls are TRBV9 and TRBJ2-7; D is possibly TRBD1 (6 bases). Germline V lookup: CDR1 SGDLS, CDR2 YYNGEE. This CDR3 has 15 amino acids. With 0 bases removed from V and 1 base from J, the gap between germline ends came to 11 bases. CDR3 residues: CASSVGSGHSYEQYF. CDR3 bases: TGTGCCAGCAGCGTAGGATCGGGACATTCCTACGAGCAGTACTTC.

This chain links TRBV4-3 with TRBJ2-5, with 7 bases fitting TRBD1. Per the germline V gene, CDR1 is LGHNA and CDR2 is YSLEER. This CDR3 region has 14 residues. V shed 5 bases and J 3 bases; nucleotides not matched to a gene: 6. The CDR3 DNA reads TGCGCCAGCAGCACCCACACAGGGGAAGAGACCCAGTACTTC. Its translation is CASSTHTGEETQYF.

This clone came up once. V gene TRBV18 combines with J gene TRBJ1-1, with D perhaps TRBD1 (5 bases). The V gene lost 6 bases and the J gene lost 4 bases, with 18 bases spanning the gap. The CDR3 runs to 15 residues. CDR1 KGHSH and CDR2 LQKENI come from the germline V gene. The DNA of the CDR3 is TGTGCCAGCTCTCAGGACATTTTGTCGGCCACTGAAGCTTTCTTT. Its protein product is CASSQDILSATEAFF.

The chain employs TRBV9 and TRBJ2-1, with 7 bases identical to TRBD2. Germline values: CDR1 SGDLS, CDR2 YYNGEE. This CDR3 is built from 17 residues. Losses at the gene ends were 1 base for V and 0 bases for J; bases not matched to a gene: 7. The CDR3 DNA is TGTGCCAGCAGCGTATTCGGGGGGAGCAGCTCCTACAATGAGCAGTTCTTC. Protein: CASSVFGGSSSYNEQFF.

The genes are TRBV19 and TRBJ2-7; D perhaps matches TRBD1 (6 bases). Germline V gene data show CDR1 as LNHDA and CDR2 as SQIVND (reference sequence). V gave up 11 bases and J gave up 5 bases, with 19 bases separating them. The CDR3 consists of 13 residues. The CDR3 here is CAGRDKTYHEQYF. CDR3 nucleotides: TGTGCCGGCCGGGACAAGACTTACCACGAGCAGTACTTC.

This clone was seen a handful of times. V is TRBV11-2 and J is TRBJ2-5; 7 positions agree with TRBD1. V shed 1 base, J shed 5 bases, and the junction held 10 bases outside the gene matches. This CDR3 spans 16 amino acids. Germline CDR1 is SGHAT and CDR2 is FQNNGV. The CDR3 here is CASSLGSSGQFETQYF. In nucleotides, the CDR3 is TGTGCCAGCAGCTTAGGGTCGTCGGGACAGTTTGAGACCCAGTACTTC.

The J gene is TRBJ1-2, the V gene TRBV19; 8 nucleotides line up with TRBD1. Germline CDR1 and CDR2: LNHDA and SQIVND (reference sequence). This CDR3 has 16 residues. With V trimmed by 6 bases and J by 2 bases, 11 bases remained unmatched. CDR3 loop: CASSPLGQGRNYGYTF. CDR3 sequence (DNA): TGTGCCAGTAGCCCATTAGGACAGGGAAGGAACTATGGCTACACCTTC.

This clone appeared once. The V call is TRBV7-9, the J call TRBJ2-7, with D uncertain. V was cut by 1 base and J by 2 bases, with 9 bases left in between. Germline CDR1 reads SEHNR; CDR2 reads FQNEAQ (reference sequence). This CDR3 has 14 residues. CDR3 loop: CASSLDMGPYEQYF. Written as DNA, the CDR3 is TGTGCCAGCAGCTTAGATATGGGCCCCTACGAGCAGTACTTC.

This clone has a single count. The CDR3 DNA sequence: TGTGCCAGCAGCTGGGGACAGGGAACGGTCGAGCAGTACTTC. Residues: CASSWGQGTVEQYF. The rearrangement uses TRBV5-6 and TRBJ2-7, with TRBD1 identical over 9 bases. CDR3 length equals 14 residues. Per germline, CDR1 SGHDT and CDR2 YYEEEE. Trimming at V came to 3 bases and at J to 6 bases, leaving 7 bases not matched to a gene.

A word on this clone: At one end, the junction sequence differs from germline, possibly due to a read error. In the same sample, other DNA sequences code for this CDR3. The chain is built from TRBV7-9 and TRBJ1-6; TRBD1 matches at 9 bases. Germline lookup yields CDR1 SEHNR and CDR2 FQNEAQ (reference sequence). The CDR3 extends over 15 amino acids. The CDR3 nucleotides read TGTTCCAGCAGGTCAGACAGGGGGAATAATTCACCTCTCCACTTT. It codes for CSSRSDRGNNSPLHF.

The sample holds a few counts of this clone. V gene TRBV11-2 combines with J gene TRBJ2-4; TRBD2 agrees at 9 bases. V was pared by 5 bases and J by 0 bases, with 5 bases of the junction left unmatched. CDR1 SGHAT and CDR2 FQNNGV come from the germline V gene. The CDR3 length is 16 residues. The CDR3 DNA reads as TGTGCCAGCAGCCCCTTAGCGGGGGTAGCCAAAAACATTCAGTACTTC. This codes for CASSPLAGVAKNIQYF.

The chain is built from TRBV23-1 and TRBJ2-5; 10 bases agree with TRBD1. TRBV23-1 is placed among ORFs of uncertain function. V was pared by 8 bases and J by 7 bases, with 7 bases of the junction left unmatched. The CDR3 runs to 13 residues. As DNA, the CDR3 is TGCGCCAGCTCCCGGGGGACAGGGGCGACCCAGTACTTC. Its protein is CASSRGTGATQYF.

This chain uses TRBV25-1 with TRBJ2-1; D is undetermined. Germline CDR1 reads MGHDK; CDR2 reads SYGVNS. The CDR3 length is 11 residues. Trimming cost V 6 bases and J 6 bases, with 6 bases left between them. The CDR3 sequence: CASSTLNEQFF. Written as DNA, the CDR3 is TGTGCCAGCAGCACTCTCAATGAGCAGTTCTTC.

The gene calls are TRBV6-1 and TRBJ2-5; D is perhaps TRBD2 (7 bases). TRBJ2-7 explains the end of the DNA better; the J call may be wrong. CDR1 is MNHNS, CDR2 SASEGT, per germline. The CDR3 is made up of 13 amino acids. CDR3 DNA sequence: TGTGCCAGCCGGGAGGCAGGGGCGGTCGAGCAGTACTTC. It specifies CASREAGAVEQYF.

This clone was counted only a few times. The CDR3 protein is CASSLGVGRDRGDEQYF. DNA for the CDR3: TGTGCCAGCAGCTTGGGGGTTGGCCGGGACAGGGGGGACGAGCAGTACTTC. The V call is TRBV11-2, the J call TRBJ2-7; TRBD1 aligns across 11 bases. V was pared by 3 bases and J by 5 bases, with 12 bases of the junction left unmatched. Germline CDR1 reads SGHAT; CDR2 reads FQNNGV. The CDR3 loop spans 17 amino acids.

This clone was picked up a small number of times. The CDR3 coding sequence is TGTGCCAGCAGCTTGACGTCGAGCTCCTACAATGAGCAGTTCTTC. This encodes CASSLTSSSYNEQFF. V usage is TRBV5-4 and J usage is TRBJ2-1; D is undetermined. This CDR3 contains 15 residues. Trimming left V 1 base short and J 0 bases short, with 8 bases between. Germline V gene data show CDR1 as SGHNT and CDR2 as YYREEE (reference sequence).

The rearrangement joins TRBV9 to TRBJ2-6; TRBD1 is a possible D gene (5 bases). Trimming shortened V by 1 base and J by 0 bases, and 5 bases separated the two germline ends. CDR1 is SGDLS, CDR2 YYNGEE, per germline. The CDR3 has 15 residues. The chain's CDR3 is CASSVQGSGANVLTF. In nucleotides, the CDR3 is TGTGCCAGCAGCGTACAGGGCTCTGGGGCCAACGTCCTGACTTTC.